This TCR beta chain was sequenced during a study of T cells after yellow fever vaccination. Turning to the study itself: Those fractions that held only low numbers of cells were prepared using the SMART-Seq v4 Ultra Low Input RNA kit.

This clonotype occurred a few times. MiXCR, applied by TCRdb to the 5' RACE reads, yields one record per CDR3 protein. The sample shows around 300,000 distinct CDR3 sequences, about 4.5% of them seen only once. Germline CDR1 SGHRS, CDR2 YFSETQ. The CDR3 totals 14 residues. Trimming stripped 4 bases from V and 1 base from J, with 8 bases between. The input for sequencing was PBMCs, taken 15 days after the yellow fever booster vaccination. The chain joins TRBV5-1 to TRBJ1-4, with D perhaps matching TRBD1 (5 bases). The sequence came from a man between 18 and 35 years old who received the YFV17D yellow fever vaccine. The CDR3 protein is CASSKTETNEKLFF. CDR3 DNA: TGCGCCAGCAGCAAGACAGAAACTAATGAAAAACTGTTTTTT.